This T cell receptor (beta chain) was retrieved from a study of immune cell composition in non-small cell lung cancer. Measured with immunoSEQ multiplex PCR; TCRdb has only the in-frame clones, and not every one. The sample records 13,000 or so clones, roughly 70% being singletons. Genomic DNA came from frozen unsorted single-cell suspensions. The V gene lost 4 bases and the J gene lost 8 bases, with 8 bases spanning the gap. CDR3 length equals 11 residues. The germline CDR1 and CDR2 sequences are SGHTA and FQGNSA. The receptor was isolated from a human donor with non-small cell lung cancer. Sequencing used lung tumor tissue. The gene calls are TRBV7-2 and TRBJ1-2; no firm D call. CDR3 coding DNA: TGTGCCAGCAGCTCGAGTTTCGGCTACACCTTC. Protein: CASSSSFGYTF.